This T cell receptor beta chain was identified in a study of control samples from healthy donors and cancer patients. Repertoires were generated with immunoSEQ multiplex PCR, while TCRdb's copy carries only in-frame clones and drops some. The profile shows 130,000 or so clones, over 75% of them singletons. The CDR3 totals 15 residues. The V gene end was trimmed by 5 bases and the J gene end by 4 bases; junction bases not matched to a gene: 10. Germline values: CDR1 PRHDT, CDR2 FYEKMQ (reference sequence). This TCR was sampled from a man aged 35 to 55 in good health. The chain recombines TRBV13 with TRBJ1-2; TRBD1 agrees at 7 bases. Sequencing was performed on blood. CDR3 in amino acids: CASSARAGGAYGYTF. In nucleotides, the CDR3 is TGTGCCAGCAGCGCCCGGGCAGGGGGTGCCTATGGCTACACCTTC.